The T cell receptor (beta chain) under discussion was sequenced for a study of shared clonotypes between healthy human individuals. This CDR3 contains 14 residues. CDR1 MDHEN and CDR2 SYDVKM come from the germline V gene. V was trimmed by 5 bases and J by 9 bases, leaving 14 bases between them. Naive CD8 cells comprised CD45RO-negative, CCR7-positively selected cells, excluding terminally differentiated effector memory CD45RA+ cells. Using immunoSEQ multiplex PCR, the repertoire was profiled, and TCRdb retains in-frame clones only, with some absent. The sample includes about 2 million clones, about 95% of them seen just once.

J is TRBJ1-6 and V is TRBV28; D remains unclear. Sequenced: naive CD8+ T cells sorted from blood. The receptor comes from a man aged 18-30 years in good health. CDR3 residues: CASSPWAQSSPLHF. CDR3 sequence (DNA): TGTGCCAGCAGTCCATGGGCCCAAAGTTCACCCCTCCACTTT.